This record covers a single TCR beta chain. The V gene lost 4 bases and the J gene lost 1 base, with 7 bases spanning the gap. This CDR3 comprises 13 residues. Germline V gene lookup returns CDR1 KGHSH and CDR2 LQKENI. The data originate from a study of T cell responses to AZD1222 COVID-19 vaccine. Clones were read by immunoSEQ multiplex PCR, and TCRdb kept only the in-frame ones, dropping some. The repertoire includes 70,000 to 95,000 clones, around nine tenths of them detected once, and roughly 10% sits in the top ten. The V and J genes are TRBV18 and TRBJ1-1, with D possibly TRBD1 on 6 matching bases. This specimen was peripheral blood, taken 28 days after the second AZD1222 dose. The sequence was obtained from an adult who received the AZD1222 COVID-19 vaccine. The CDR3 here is CASSLQGNTEAFF. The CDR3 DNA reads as TGTGCCAGCTCACTACAGGGGAACACTGAAGCTTTCTTT.